These 19 T cell receptor beta chains came from one sample sequenced in a study of tumor-infiltrating lymphocytes in oesophageal squamous cell carcinoma. TCRdb analysed the PCR reads with MiXCR anew, one entry per CDR3 protein. This sample yields 23,000 or so distinct CDR3 sequences, of which roughly two fifths are seen a single time; roughly 37% belongs to the top ten. Input material: esophageal tumor tissue. The source is a male donor with esophageal squamous cell carcinoma.

This clonotype is classed as medium-sized (0.01 to 0.1%). The chain employs TRBV7-3 and TRBJ2-7; 7 bases agree with TRBD2. J was trimmed by 3 bases and V by 5 bases; bases with no gene match: 4. The CDR3 length is 13 residues. Germline V lookup: CDR1 SGHTA, CDR2 FQGTGA. The CDR3 DNA is TGTGCCAGCAGCCCCCGGACTAGCTACGAGCAGTACTTC. Protein product: CASSPRTSYEQYF. Looking up the rest from reference TRBV7-3 and TRBJ2-7 gives the full variable domain: GAGVSQTPSNKVTEKGKYVELRCDPISGHTALYWYRQSLGQGPEFLIYFQGTGAADDSGLPNDRFFAVRPEGSVSTLKIQRTERGDSAVYLCASSPRTSYEQYFGPGTRLTVT.

CDR3 loop: CASSRVGGSIEATQYF. CDR3 bases: TGTGCCAGCAGCCGCGTGGGGGGGAGCATTGAGGCTACGCAGTATTTT. The chain links TRBV7-2 to TRBJ2-3; 7 bases line up with TRBD2. CDR1 is SGHTA, CDR2 FQGNSA, per germline. CDR3 size: 16 residues. With 5 bases clipped from V and 8 bases from J, the junction kept 16 bases outside the gene matches.

This clonotype rates as medium-sized. A much larger clone differs from this one at a single base, so this may be a read error. V is TRBV7-3 and J is TRBJ2-7; D is possibly TRBD2 (6 bases). V was cut by 5 bases and J by 7 bases, with 24 bases left in between. Germline values: CDR1 SGHTA, CDR2 FQGTGA. The length of the CDR3 is 16 residues. CDR3 DNA: TGTGCCAGCAGCCTTTTAGCCGGGAGTGCCTACAATGAGCAGTACTTC. Encoded protein: CASSLLAGSAYNEQYF.

This clonotype showed up just a few times. This is likely a read error, given that the CDR3 carries no conserved phenylalanine or tryptophan at its end. The limits of the CDR3 on the DNA are not certain, so only TCRdb's listed CDR3 is given. The CDR3 sequence: CASSRPGTANYGYTFGS. The chain has TRBV7-9 and TRBJ2-1; no check of the table's D call, TRBD1, against the DNA was made. The CDR3 has 17 amino acids, counting both end residues. Per germline, CDR1 SEHNR and CDR2 FQNEAQ (reference sequence).

Comments on this clonotype: The final CDR3 position lacks the conserved phenylalanine or tryptophan, pointing to a likely read error. It is unclear where the CDR3 begins or ends on the DNA, so no DNA is shown, and the CDR3 is as TCRdb lists it. The rearrangement joins TRBV14 to TRBJ2-5; the table's TRBD2 call for D was not verified on the DNA. Both ends counted, the CDR3 spans 14 residues. CDR1 and CDR2 (germline): SGHDN, FVKESK. The CDR3 loop is CASSQARGPLHFGN.

This clonotype was counted at least ten times. This sequence joins TRBV10-2 and TRBJ2-1; 11 positions agree with TRBD2. CDR1 and CDR2 from the germline V gene are WSHSY and SAAADI. The trim removed 10 bases at V and 6 bases at J, leaving 8 bases unmatched. CDR3 length: 14 residues. The CDR3 DNA is TGCGCCACCTTGACTAGCGGGGTCCGCAATGAGCAGTTCTTC. Translated: CATLTSGVRNEQFF.

The chain combines TRBV7-4 with TRBJ2-3; TRBD1 matches 9 bases. The CDR3 loop spans 15 amino acids. Germline trimming cut 1 base from V and 3 bases from J; bases unmatched to any gene: 2. Germline assignment: CDR1 SGHVT and CDR2 SQSDAQ. CDR3 DNA: TGTGCCAGCAGCTTAGAGACAGGGGGAACAGATACGCAGTATTTT. It is translated as CASSLETGGTDTQYF.

The sample holds one count of this clonotype. A much larger clone differs from this one at a single base, so this may be a read error. J is TRBJ2-7 and V is TRBV28, with TRBD2 identical over 9 bases. The CDR3 runs 15 residues. Germline CDR1 and CDR2: MDHEN and SYDVKM. V was clipped by 1 base and J by 7 bases; unmatched bases: 8. Here the CDR3 reads CASSLLAGGFYEQYF. The CDR3 DNA is TGTGCCAGCAGTTTATTGGCGGGGGGGTTCTATGAGCAGTACTTC.

This clonotype was recorded many times. The chain has TRBV4-1 and TRBJ2-7; TRBD1 matches at 7 bases. Germline V lookup: CDR1 MGHRA, CDR2 YSYEKL. The CDR3 totals 15 residues. V lost 3 bases, J lost 3 bases, and 8 bases stayed unmatched. CDR3 amino acids: CASSQVPGQNYEQYF. As DNA, the CDR3 is TGCGCCAGCAGCCAGGTACCGGGACAGAACTACGAGCAGTACTTC.

This clonotype appeared a few times. This sequence joins TRBV20-1 and TRBJ2-3, with D possibly matching TRBD1 (6 bases). CDR1 is DFQATT and CDR2 is SNEGSKA in the germline V gene (reference sequence). The CDR3 length is 14 residues. V was shortened by 1 base and J by 5 bases, with 13 bases between the two germline ends. The DNA for the CDR3 is TGCAGTGCTAGAGTACAGGGAGAAGGAGATACGCAGTATTTT. This gives the protein CSARVQGEGDTQYF.

This clonotype has ten or more counts. This chain links TRBV27 with TRBJ2-2; 11 nucleotides agree with TRBD2. Looked up from germline, CDR1 is MNHEY and CDR2 is SMNVEV (reference sequence). V lost 6 bases to trimming and J lost 4 bases; unmatched junction nucleotides: 4. The CDR3 is 15 residues long. In DNA form, the CDR3 reads TGTGCCAGCAGCCCACTAGCGGGAGTCACCGGGGAGCTGTTTTTT. It specifies CASSPLAGVTGELFF.

Many counts were recorded for this clonotype. In DNA, the CDR3 is TGTGCCAGCAGTAAGCTAGCGGGAGGGCACAATGAGCAGTTCTTC. Protein product: CASSKLAGGHNEQFF. The chain employs TRBV27 and TRBJ2-1; 12 bases map to TRBD2. The CDR3 is 15 amino acids. V was pared by 5 bases and J by 5 bases, with 4 bases of the junction left unmatched. The germline gives CDR1 MNHEY, CDR2 SMNVEV (reference sequence).

The chain combines TRBV7-2 with TRBJ2-4; 9 nucleotides match TRBD2. This CDR3 region has 15 residues. Trimming removed 1 base from V and 13 bases from J; junction bases left unmatched: 11. Germline V CDR1 and CDR2: SGHTA, FQGNSA. CDR3 sequence (DNA): TGTGCCAGCAGCTTAGTAGCGGGAGATTATAATGAGCAGTACTTC. Protein product: CASSLVAGDYNEQYF.

This clonotype has ten or more counts. A read error may explain this, as a much larger clone is one base away. V usage is TRBV27 and J usage is TRBJ2-4, with D perhaps matching TRBD2 (5 bases). This CDR3 region has 13 residues. Germline V CDR1 and CDR2: MNHEY, SMNVEV (reference sequence). Trimming stripped 0 bases from V and 13 bases from J, with 13 bases between. The CDR3 DNA reads as TGTGCCAGCAGTTTATCAGGGAGCAATGAGCAGTACTTC. Encoded protein: CASSLSGSNEQYF.

The chain employs TRBV7-9 and TRBJ2-7, with unresolved D. The J call may be wrong; the DNA end is better matched by TRBJ1-2. The V gene's germline CDR1 is SEHNR and CDR2 FQNEAQ (reference sequence). This CDR3 spans 15 amino acids. In nucleotides, the CDR3 is TGTGCCAGCAGCTTAGAATCGGCCTCTCTAGGGGGCTACACCTTC. Protein: CASSLESASLGGYTF.

This clonotype was counted between two and nine times. V gene TRBV7-6 combines with J gene TRBJ2-5; no definite D call. Gene TRBJ2-1 matches the end of the DNA better, so the J call may be wrong. CDR1 SGHVS and CDR2 FNYEAQ come from the germline V gene. This CDR3 spans 11 amino acids. As DNA, the CDR3 is TGTGCCAGCAGCTTAGTGGACGAGCAGTTCTTC. This codes for CASSLVDEQFF.

This clonotype has at least ten counts. The rearrangement joins TRBV5-4 to TRBJ2-5; possibly TRBD2 for D (6 bases). Looked up from germline, CDR1 is SGHNT and CDR2 is YYREEE (reference sequence). V dropped 4 bases and J dropped 7 bases, with 17 bases sitting between them. This CDR3 has 14 amino acids. The CDR3 nucleotides read TGTGCCAGCAGCCAACGGGGACTTAGCGGGACCCAGTACTTC. Encoded protein: CASSQRGLSGTQYF.

This clonotype is medium-sized in the sample. This chain joins TRBV7-2 and TRBJ2-5; 9 nucleotides line up with TRBD2. This CDR3 is 16 amino acids long. Trimming took 5 bases from V and 0 from J; bases not matched to a gene: 7. The germline V gene encodes CDR1 SGHTA and CDR2 FQGNSA. The CDR3 loop is CASSGGTSPYQETQYF. In DNA, the CDR3 is TGTGCCAGCAGCGGCGGGACTAGCCCCTACCAAGAGACCCAGTACTTC.

The count of this clonotype is one. The chain is built from TRBV6-4 and TRBJ2-6; TRBD2 might be the D (6 bases). The J call may be in error: the DNA end matches TRBJ2-7 better. CDR1 and CDR2 from the germline V gene are MRHNA and SNTAGT. The CDR3 contains 15 residues. The CDR3, as DNA: TGTGCCAGCAGCCCCTCCGGGACTCCCTACAATGAGCAGTACTTC. It codes for CASSPSGTPYNEQYF.